This paragraph reports one T cell receptor (beta chain). V lost 1 base and J lost 3; bases outside the gene matches: 1. This CDR3 contains 14 residues. Germline V gene data show CDR1 as LGHNA and CDR2 as YNFKEQ. This entry belongs to a study of blood T cell repertoires in COVID-19. TCRdb's table, derived via immunoSEQ multiplex PCR, lists solely in-frame clones and lacks some. The table has around 200,000 clones, about 86% seen once. A COVID-19 case had been met by exposed participants during the 2 weeks before study entry. The rearrangement joins TRBV4-2 to TRBJ1-1; 8 nucleotides match TRBD1. The sequenced material came from PBMCs or T cells enriched from blood (not recorded which). This receptor was identified in a woman aged 25 to 45 who had been exposed to COVID-19. The CDR3 loop reads CASSQVDRDTEAFF. The CDR3 DNA is TGTGCCAGCAGCCAAGTGGACAGGGACACTGAAGCTTTCTTT.